This is a list of T cell receptor beta chains from one sample in a study of identical twins. TCRdb reprocessed the 5' RACE reads with MiXCR, giving one entry per CDR3 protein. Counted here are fewer than 900,000 distinct CDR3 sequences, approximately 21% occurring once; the ten biggest clones make up 4% to 5.5%. These data were also filed under a second study, of T cells expressing NK-cell markers.

Material for sequencing was PBMCs. These receptors were taken from a woman aged 18 to 35 in good health. CDR3s include the opening cysteine and the closing phenylalanine or tryptophan. The order of the fields is V gene, clone size, J gene, D gene, CDR3 DNA, CDR3 protein. A D gene is named only where the DNA matches it firmly. Clone size is shown for a subset of rows, as once, few, many or a class of expanded clone.

V: TRBV12-3/TRBV12-4
size: few
J: TRBJ2-3
D: NA
DNA: TGTGCCAGCAGTTTAGCGCTCGGCCATACCCCAGATACGCAGTATTTT
CDR3: CASSLALGHTPDTQYF

V: TRBV7-2
size: few
J: TRBJ2-7
D: NA
DNA: TGTGCCAGCAGCATTAGCGTCACCAAAGGCGAGCAGTACTTC
CDR3: CASSISVTKGEQYF

V: TRBV18
size: NA
J: TRBJ1-5
D: NA
DNA: TGTGCCAGCTCACCCTCGGCAGATCACTGGGGGCCCCAGCATTTT
CDR3: CASSPSADHWGPQHF

V: TRBV11-2
size: few
J: TRBJ1-1
D: NA
DNA: TGTGCGTTGGGGAACCCGACTGAAGCTTTCTTT
CDR3: CALGNPTEAFF

V: TRBV10-3
size: few
J: TRBJ2-1
D: NA
DNA: TGTGCCATCGGCGCGAGGGGCCGGGGCAATGAGCAGTTCTTC
CDR3: CAIGARGRGNEQFF

V: TRBV3-1
size: NA
J: TRBJ2-3
D: TRBD1
DNA: TGTGCCAGCAGCCAAGGGGACAGAAAAACAGATACGCAGTATTTT
CDR3: CASSQGDRKTDTQYF

V: TRBV4-3
size: many
J: TRBJ2-4
D: NA
DNA: TGCGCCAGCAGCCAAGATCTAGGACCCGACCAAAACATTCAGTACTTC
CDR3: CASSQDLGPDQNIQYF

V: TRBV20-1
size: NA
J: TRBJ2-7
D: TRBD2
DNA: TGCAGTGCTCATAGCGGGGGAGTCGGCGAGCAGTACTTC
CDR3: CSAHSGGVGEQYF

V: TRBV7-6
size: NA
J: TRBJ1-1
D: NA
DNA: TGTGCCAGCAGCTTGCTACCCGGGGGTATAAGGAACACTGAAGCTTTCTTT
CDR3: CASSLLPGGIRNTEAFF

V: TRBV20-1
size: many
J: TRBJ2-1
D: NA
DNA: TGCAGTGCTAGACCACATGTCATCAATGAGCAGTTCTTC
CDR3: CSARPHVINEQFF

V: TRBV12-3/TRBV12-4
size: few
J: TRBJ2-3
D: NA
DNA: TGTGCCAGCAGCCTAACCGAGACAGATACGCAGTATTTT
CDR3: CASSLTETDTQYF

V: TRBV24-1
size: NA
J: TRBJ2-5
D: NA
DNA: TGTGCCACCAGTGATCCGGGGCCGACGGGAGAGACCCAGTACTTC
CDR3: CATSDPGPTGETQYF

V: TRBV28
size: many
J: TRBJ1-1
D: NA
DNA: TGTGCCAGCAGCCCCCTTGATACAGCTTTCTTT
CDR3: CASSPLDTAFF